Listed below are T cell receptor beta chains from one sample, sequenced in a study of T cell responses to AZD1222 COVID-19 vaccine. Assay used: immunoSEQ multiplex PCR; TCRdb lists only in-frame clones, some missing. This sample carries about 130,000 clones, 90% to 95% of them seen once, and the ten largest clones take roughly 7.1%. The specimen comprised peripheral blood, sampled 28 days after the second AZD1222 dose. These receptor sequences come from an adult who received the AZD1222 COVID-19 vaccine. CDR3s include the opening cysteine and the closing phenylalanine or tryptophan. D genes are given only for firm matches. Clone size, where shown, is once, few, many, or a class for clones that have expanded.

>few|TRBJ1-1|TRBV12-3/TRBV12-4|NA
TGTGCCAGCAGCTTTTCAACTGAAGCTTTCTTT
CASSFSTEAFF
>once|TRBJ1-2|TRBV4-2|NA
TGTGCCAGCAGCCAAGAATTCCGGCCCTATGGCTACACCTTC
CASSQEFRPYGYTF
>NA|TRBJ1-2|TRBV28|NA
TGTGCCAGCAGTCCCCCAGACAGGGGCTACACCTTC
CASSPPDRGYTF
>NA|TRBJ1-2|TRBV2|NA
TGTGCCAGCAGGTCATCCCGGGGCGGCTACACCTTC
CASRSSRGGYTF
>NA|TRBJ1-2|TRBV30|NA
TGTGCCTTGGCGACGTACGAGATCTATGGCTACACCTTC
CALATYEIYGYTF
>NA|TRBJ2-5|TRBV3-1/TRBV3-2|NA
TGTGCCACCGGGGAGGAGACCCAGTACTTC
CATGEETQYF
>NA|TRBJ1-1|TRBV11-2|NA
TGTGCCAGCAGCTTGGGCGGGATGAACACTGAAGCTTTCTTT
CASSLGGMNTEAFF
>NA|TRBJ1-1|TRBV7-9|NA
TGTGCCAGCAGCGACCCGGGGAATTTGAACACTGAAGCTTTCTTT
CASSDPGNLNTEAFF
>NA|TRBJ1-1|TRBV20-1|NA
TGCAGTGCTAGAGGGAGGGGTGAAGCTTTCTTT
CSARGRGEAFF
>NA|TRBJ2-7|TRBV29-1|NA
TGCAGCGTTGAAGTCGTAGGACCGATCTACGAGCAGTACTTC
CSVEVVGPIYEQYF